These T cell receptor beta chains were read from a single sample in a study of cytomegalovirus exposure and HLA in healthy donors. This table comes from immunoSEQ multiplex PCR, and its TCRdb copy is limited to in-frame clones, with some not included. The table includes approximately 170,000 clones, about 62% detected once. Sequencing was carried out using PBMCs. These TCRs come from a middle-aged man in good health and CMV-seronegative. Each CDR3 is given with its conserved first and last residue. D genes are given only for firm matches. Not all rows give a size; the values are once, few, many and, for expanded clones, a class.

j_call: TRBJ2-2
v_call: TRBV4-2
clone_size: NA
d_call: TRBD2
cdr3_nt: TGTGCCAGCAGCCAAGGGCTAGCGGGAGGGGCCGGGGAGCTGTTTTTT
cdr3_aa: CASSQGLAGGAGELFF

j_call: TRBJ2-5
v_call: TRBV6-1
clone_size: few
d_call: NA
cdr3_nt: TGTGCCTCAGGGGTTGGACGCCAAGAGACCCAGTACTTC
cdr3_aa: CASGVGRQETQYF

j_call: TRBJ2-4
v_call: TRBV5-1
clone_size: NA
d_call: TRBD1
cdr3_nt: TGCGCCAGCAGCTTATCAGGACAGGGGGCATTAAGTAGGAACATTCAGTACTTC
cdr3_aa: CASSLSGQGALSRNIQYF

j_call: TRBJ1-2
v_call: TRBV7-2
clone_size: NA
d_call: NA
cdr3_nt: TGTGCCAGCAGCTTAGGACCGGGCTATGGCTACACCTTC
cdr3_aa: CASSLGPGYGYTF

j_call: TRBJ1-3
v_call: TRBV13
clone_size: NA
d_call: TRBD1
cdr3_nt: TGTGCCAGCAGCTTAAGGGACAGGGGGCATGGAAACACCATATATTTT
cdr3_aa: CASSLRDRGHGNTIYF

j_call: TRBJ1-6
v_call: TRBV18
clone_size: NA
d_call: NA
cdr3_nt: TGTGCCAGCTCCCCCAACTATAATTCACCCCTCCACTTT
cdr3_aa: CASSPNYNSPLHF

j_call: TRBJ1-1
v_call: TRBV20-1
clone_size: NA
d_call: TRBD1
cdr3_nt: TGCAGTGCTATCGACAGGGGAACGGCTTTCTTT
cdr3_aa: CSAIDRGTAFF

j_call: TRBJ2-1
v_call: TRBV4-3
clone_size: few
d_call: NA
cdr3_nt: TGCGCCAGCAGCTTGGGGGGATACAATGAGCAGTTCTTC
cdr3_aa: CASSLGGYNEQFF

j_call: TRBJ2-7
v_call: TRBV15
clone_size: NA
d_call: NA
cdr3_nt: TGTGCCACCAGCAGAGATAGGGGTTACGAGCAGTACTTC
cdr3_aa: CATSRDRGYEQYF

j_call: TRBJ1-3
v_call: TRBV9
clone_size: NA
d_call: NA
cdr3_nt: TGTGCCAGCAGCGTGGAGGGCGGTCGAAACACCATATATTTT
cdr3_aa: CASSVEGGRNTIYF

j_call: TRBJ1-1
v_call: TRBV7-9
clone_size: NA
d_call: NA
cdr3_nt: TGTGCCAGCAGCTTAGTCGGTAACACTGAAGCTTTCTTT
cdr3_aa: CASSLVGNTEAFF

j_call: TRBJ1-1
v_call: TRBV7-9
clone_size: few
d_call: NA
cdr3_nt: TGTGCCAGCAGCTTAGCATCGGACAGCCCTGAAGCTTTCTTT
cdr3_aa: CASSLASDSPEAFF

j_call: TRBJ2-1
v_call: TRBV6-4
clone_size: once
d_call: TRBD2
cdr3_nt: TGTGCCAGCAGCCCTCAACCCATGACTAGCGGAGCCAACAATGAGCAGTTCTTC
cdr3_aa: CASSPQPMTSGANNEQFF

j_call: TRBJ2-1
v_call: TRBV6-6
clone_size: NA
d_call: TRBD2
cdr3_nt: TGTGCCAGCTTCCTCGGCGGGAGCTCCTACAATGAGCAGTTCTTC
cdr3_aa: CASFLGGSSYNEQFF

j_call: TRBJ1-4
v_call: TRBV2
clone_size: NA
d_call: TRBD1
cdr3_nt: TGTGCCAGCAGGGGGGACAGGGATGAAAAACTGTTTTTT
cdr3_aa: CASRGDRDEKLFF

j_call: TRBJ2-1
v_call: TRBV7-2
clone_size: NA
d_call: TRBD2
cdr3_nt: TGTGCCAGCAGCTCCCGAGTTTTAGCGGGAGGATATGAGCAGTTCTTC
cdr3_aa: CASSSRVLAGGYEQFF

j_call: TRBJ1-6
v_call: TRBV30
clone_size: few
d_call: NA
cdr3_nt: TGTGCCTGGGGGAGAATTGGGTCACCCCTCCACTTT
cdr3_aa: CAWGRIGSPLHF

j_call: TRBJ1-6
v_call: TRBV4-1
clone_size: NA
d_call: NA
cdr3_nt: TGCGCCAGCAGCCCCCCCGTGGCAGGTCCAAGGGGATCACCCCTCCACTTT
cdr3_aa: CASSPPVAGPRGSPLHF

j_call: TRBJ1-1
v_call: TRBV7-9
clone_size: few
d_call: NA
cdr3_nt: TGTTCCAGCAGCCCTGGGCGGGGGATGAACACTGAAGCTTTCTTT
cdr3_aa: CSSSPGRGMNTEAFF

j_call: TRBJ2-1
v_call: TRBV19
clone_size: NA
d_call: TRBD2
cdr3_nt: TGTGCCAGTACCCCCGGGGGACTAGCGGGGGGTGAGCAGTTCTTC
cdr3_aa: CASTPGGLAGGEQFF

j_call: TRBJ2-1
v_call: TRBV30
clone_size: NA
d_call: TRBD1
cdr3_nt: TGTGCCTCACCAGGGGGCAATGAGCAGTTCTTC
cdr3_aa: CASPGGNEQFF

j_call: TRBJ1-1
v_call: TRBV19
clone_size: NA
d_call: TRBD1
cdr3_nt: TGTGCCAGTAACGGAATGGGACAGGAGGTGTCGGTGGCTTTCTTT
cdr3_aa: CASNGMGQEVSVAFF

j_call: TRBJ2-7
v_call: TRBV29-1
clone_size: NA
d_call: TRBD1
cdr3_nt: TGCAGCGTTGAAGGACAGGGAACCTACGAGCAGTACTTC
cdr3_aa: CSVEGQGTYEQYF

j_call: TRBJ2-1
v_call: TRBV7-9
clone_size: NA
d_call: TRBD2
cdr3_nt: TGTGCCAGCAGCTCTCTTGCCGTGGGACTAAACTTCAATGAGCAGTTCTTC
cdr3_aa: CASSSLAVGLNFNEQFF

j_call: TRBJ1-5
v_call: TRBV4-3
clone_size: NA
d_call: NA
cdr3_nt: TGCGCCAGCAGCCAAGAGGCAGGGAGCAATCAGCCCCAGCATTTT
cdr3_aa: CASSQEAGSNQPQHF

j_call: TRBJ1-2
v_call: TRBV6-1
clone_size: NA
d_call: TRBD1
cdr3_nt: TGTGCCAGCAGGGACAGGGATGGCTACACCTTC
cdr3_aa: CASRDRDGYTF

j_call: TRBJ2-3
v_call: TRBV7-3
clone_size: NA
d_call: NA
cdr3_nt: TGTGCCAGCAGCGGGTCGGGACATCCCACAGATACGCAGTATTTT
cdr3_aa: CASSGSGHPTDTQYF

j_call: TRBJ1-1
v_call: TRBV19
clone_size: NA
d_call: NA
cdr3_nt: TGTGCCAGTCTCGATTTCAGGGGACTGAACACTGAAGCTTTCTTT
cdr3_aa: CASLDFRGLNTEAFF

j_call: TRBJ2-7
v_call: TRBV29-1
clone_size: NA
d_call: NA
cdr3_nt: TGCAGCGTAACACCCTCAGGGGCCTACGAGCAGTACTTC
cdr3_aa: CSVTPSGAYEQYF

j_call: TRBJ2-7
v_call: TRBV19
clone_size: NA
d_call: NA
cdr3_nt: TGTGCCAGTAGTTTGTCTAGCGCGGGCTACGAGCAGTACTTC
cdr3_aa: CASSLSSAGYEQYF

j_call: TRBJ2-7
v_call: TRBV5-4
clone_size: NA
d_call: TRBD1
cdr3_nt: TGTGCCAGCAGCCAAGATCAGGGGGCCCATTACGAGCAGTACTTC
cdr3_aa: CASSQDQGAHYEQYF

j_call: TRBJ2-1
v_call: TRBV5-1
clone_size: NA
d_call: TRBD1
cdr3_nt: TGCGCCAGCAGCTCTGGACAGGCCCTCAATGAGCAGTTCTTC
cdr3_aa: CASSSGQALNEQFF

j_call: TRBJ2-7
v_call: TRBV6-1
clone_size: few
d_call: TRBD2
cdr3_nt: TGTGCCAGCAGTGAAAACCTAGCGGGGGGCCGATACTCCTACGAGCAGTACTTC
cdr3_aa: CASSENLAGGRYSYEQYF

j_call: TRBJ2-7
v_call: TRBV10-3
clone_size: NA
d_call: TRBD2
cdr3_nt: TGTGCCAGCTTCCCGGGGATTAGCGGGGGGGCCGGAGGTTACGAGCAGTACTTC
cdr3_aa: CASFPGISGGAGGYEQYF

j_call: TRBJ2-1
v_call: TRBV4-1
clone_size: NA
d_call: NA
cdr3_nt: TGCGCCAGCCGAAACTCGATTTACAATGAGCAGTTCTTC
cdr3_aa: CASRNSIYNEQFF

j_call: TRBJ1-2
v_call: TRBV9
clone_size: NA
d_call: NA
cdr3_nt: TGTGCCAGCAGCGTAGGAGTCACAGTTCCTAACTATGGCTACACCTTC
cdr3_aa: CASSVGVTVPNYGYTF

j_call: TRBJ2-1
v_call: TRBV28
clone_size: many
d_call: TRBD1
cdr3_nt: TGTGCCAGCAGTTTATGGACAGGGGGCTTCGGTTACAATGAGCAGTTCTTC
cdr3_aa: CASSLWTGGFGYNEQFF

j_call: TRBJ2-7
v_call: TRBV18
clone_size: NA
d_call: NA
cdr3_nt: TGTGCCAGCTCACCTAGACTGTCATCCTACGAGCAGTACTTC
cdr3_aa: CASSPRLSSYEQYF

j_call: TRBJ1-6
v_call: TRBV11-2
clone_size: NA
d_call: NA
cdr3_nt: TGTGCCAGTACCTCAGCGGGGGCCCTCCACTTT
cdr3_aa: CASTSAGALHF

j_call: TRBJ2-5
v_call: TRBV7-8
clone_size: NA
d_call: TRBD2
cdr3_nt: TGTGCCAGCAGCTTAGGTTTAGTGCGGGGGGGCCTCGGAGAGACCCAGTACTTC
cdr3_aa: CASSLGLVRGGLGETQYF

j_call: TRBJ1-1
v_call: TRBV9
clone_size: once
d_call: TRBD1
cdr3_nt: TGTGCCAGCACACGAATGACAGGGGCCACTGAAGCTTTCTTT
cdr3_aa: CASTRMTGATEAFF

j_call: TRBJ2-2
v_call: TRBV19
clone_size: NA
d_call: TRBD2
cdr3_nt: TGTGCCAGTAGTTGGGGGGGGGTCACCGGGGAGCTGTTTTTT
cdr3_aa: CASSWGGVTGELFF

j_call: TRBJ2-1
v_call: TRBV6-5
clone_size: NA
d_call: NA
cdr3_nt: TGTGCCAGCAGTTACTCTTACTACAATGAGCAGTTCTTC
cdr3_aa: CASSYSYYNEQFF

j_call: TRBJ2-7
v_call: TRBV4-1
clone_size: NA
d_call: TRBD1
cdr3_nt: TGCGCCAGCAGCCAAGTGCCCGGGACAGGGCGCTACGAGCAGTACTTC
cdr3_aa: CASSQVPGTGRYEQYF

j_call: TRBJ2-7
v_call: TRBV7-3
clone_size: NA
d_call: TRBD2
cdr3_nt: TGTGCCAGCAGCTCAGCAGGACTAGCGGGAGACGAGCAGTACTTC
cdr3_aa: CASSSAGLAGDEQYF

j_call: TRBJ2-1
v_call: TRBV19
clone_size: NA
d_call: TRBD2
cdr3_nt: TGTGCCAGTAGTATCACTAGCGGGCCCAATGAGCAGTTCTTC
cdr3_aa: CASSITSGPNEQFF

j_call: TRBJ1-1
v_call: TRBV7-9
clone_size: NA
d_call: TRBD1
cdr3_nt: TGTGCCAGCAGCTTGACAGGGGGTAATGAAGCTTTCTTT
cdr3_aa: CASSLTGGNEAFF

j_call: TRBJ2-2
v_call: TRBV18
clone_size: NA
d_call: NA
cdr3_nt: TGTGCCAGCTCAGGGGACATCGTGGAGCTGTTTTTT
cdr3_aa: CASSGDIVELFF

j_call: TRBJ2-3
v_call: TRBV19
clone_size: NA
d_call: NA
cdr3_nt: TGTGCCAGCCAGGGCTGGAGCACAGATACGCAGTATTTT
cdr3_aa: CASQGWSTDTQYF